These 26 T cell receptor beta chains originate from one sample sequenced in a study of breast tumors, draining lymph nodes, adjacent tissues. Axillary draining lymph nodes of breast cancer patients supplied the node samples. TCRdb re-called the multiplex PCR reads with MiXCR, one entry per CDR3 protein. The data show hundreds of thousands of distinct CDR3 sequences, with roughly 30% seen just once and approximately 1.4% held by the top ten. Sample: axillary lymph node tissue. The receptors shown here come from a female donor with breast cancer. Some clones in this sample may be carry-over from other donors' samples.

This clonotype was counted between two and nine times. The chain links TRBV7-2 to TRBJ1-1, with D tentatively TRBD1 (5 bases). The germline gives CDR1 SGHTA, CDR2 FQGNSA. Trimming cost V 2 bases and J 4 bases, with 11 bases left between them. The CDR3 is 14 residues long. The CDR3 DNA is TGTGCCAGCAGCTTAATGGCAGGGTCCACTGAAGCTTTCTTT. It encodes CASSLMAGSTEAFF.

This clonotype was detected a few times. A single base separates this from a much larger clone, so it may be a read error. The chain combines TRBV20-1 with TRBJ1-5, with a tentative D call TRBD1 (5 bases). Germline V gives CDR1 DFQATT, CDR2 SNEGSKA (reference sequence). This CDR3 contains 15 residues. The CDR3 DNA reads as TGCAGTGCTAGAGTAAGGCGACAGAGCACTCAGCCCCAGCATTTT. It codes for CSARVRRQSTQPQHF.

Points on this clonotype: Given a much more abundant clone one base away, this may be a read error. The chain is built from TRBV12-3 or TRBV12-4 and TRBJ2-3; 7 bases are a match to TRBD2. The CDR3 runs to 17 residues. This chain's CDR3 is CASSLLSSATSIDTQYF. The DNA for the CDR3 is TGTGCCAGCAGTTTGCTATCTAGCGCGACTAGCATAGATACGCAGTATTTT.

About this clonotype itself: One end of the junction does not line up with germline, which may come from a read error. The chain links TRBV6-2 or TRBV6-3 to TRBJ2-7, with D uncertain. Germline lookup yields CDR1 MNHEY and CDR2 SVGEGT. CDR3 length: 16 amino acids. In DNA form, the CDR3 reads TGTGCCAGCAGTCACTCGGAGTACAATCTGGGGTACGAGCAGTACTTC. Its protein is CASSHSEYNLGYEQYF.

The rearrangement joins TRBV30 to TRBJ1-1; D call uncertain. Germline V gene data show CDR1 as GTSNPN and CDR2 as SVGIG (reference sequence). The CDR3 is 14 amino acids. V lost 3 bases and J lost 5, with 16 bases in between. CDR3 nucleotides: TGTGCCTGGAGAGAGGACTTCCCCGAAACTGAAGCTTTCTTT. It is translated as CAWREDFPETEAFF.

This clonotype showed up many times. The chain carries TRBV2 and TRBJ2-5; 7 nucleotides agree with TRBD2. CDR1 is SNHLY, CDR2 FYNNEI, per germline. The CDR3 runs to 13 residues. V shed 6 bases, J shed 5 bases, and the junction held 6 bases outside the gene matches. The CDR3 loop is CASRPGLKETQYF. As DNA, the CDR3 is TGTGCCAGCAGACCGGGACTAAAGGAGACCCAGTACTTC.

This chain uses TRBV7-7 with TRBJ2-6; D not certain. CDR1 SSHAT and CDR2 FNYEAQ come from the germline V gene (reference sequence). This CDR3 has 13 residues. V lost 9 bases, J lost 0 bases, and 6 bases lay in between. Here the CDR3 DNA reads TGTGCCAGTGGGAACTCTGGGGCCAACGTCCTGACTTTC. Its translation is CASGNSGANVLTF.

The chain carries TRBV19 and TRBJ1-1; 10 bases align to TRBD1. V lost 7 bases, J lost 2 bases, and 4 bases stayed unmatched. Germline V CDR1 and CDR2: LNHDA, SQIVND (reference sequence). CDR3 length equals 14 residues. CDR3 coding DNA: TGTGCCAGTACAGGGGACAGGGGTAACACTGAAGCTTTCTTT. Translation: CASTGDRGNTEAFF.

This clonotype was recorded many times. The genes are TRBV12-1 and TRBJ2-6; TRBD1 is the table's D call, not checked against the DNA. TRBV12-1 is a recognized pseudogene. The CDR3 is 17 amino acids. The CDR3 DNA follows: TGTGCCAGCAGCCCAGGGGATAGTACCTCTGGGGCCAACGTCCTGACTTTC. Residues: CASSPGDSTSGANVLTF.

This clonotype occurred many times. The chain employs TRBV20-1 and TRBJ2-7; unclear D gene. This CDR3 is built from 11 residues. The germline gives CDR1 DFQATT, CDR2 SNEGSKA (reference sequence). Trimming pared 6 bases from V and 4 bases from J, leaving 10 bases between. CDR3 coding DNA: TGCAGTGCGAGTCAGCCTTACGAGCAGTACTTC. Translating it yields CSASQPYEQYF.

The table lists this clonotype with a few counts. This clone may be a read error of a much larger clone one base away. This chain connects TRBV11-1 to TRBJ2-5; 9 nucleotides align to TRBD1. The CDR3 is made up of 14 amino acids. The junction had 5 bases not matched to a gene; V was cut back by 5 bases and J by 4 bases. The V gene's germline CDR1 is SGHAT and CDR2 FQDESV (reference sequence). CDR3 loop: CASSPRTGAETQYF. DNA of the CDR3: TGTGCCAGCAGCCCGCGGACAGGGGCAGAGACCCAGTACTTC.

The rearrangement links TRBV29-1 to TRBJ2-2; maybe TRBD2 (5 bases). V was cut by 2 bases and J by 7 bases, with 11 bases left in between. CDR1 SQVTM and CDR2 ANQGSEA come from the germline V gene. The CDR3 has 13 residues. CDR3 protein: CSVESGTSGELFF. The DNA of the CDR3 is TGCAGCGTTGAATCGGGAACTAGCGGGGAGCTGTTTTTT.

CDR3 sequence reads: CAWAPRSSGTAYGYTF. The CDR3 DNA reads TGTGCCTGGGCGCCAAGATCCTCGGGAACAGCCTATGGCTACACCTTC. The chain joins TRBV30 to TRBJ1-2; D is undetermined. The length of the CDR3 is 16 residues. The V gene lost 5 bases and the J gene lost 4 bases, with 23 bases spanning the gap. Germline V CDR1 and CDR2: GTSNPN, SVGIG (reference sequence). Using reference TRBV30 and TRBJ1-2 for the parts outside the CDR3, the full variable domain is SQTIHQWPATLVQPVGSPLSLECTVEGTSNPNLYWYRQAAGRGLQLLFYSVGIGQISSEVPQNLSASRPQDRQFILSSKKLLLSDSGFYLCAWAPRSSGTAYGYTFGSGTRLTVV.

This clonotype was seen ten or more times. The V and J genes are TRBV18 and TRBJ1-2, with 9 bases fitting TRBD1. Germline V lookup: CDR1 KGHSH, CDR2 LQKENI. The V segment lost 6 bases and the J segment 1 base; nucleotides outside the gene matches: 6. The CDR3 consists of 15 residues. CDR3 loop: CASSSGTGINYGYTF. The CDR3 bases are TGTGCCAGCTCTTCCGGGACAGGGATTAACTATGGCTACACCTTC.

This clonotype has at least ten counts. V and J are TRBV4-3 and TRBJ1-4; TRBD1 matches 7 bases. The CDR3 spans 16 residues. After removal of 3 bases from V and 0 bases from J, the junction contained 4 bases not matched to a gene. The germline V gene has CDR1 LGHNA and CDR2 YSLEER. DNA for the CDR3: TGCGCCAGCAGCCAGAGGACAGGAGCAACTAATGAAAAACTGTTTTTT. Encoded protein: CASSQRTGATNEKLFF.

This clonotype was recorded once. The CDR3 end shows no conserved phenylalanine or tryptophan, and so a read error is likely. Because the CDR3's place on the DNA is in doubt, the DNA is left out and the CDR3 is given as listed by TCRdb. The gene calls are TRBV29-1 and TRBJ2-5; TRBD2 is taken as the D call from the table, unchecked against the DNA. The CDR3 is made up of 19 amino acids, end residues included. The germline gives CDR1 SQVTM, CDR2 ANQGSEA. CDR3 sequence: CSVEKRPGGPGLARETQSL.

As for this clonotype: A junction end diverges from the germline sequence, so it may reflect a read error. The DNA of the CDR3 is TGTGCTAGCAGCCCTGACAGGGCTAGCACAGATACGCAGTATTTT. The encoded protein is CASSPDRASTDTQYF. The genes are TRBV7-2 and TRBJ2-3, with TRBD1 matching over 7 bases. Germline V gene lookup returns CDR1 SGHTA and CDR2 FQGNSA. The CDR3 loop spans 15 amino acids.

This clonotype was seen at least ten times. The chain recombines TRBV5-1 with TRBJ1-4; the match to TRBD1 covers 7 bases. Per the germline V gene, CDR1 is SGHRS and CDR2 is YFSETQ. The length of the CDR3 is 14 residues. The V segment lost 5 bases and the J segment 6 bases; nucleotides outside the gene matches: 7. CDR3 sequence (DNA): TGCGCCAGCAGACTGCCCGGGACAGATGAAAAACTGTTTTTT. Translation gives CASRLPGTDEKLFF.

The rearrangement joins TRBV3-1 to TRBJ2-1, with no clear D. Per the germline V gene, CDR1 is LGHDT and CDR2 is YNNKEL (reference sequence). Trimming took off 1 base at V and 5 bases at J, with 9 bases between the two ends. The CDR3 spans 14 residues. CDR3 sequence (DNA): TGTGCCAGCAGCCAAGTTAGCTTCGACAATGAGCAGTTCTTC. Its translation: CASSQVSFDNEQFF.

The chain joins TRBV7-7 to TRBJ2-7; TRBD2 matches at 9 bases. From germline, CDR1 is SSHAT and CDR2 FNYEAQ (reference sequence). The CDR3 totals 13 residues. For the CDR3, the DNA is TGTGCTCGCCCACTTAGCGGGAGTGCCGAGCAGTACTTC. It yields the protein CARPLSGSAEQYF.

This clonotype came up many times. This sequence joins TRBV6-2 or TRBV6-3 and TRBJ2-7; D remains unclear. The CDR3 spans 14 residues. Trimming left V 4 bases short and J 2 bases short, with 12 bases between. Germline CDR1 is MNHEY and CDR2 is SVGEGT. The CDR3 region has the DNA TGTGCCAGCAGTTCGGTTATAGGCGCCTACGAGCAGTACTTC. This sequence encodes CASSSVIGAYEQYF.

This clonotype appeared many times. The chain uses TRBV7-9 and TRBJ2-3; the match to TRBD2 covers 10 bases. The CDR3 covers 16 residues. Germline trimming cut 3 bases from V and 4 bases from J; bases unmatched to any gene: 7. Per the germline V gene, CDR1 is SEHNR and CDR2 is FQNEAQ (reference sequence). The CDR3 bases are TGTGCCAGCAGCTTTTCGGGACTAGCGACTGCAGATACGCAGTATTTT. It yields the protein CASSFSGLATADTQYF. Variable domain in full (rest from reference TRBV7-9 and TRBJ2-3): DTGVSQNPRHKITKRGQNVTFRCDPISEHNRLYWYRQTLGQGPEFLTYFQNEAQLEKSRLLSDRFSAERPKGSFSTLEIQRTEQGDSAMYLCASSFSGLATADTQYFGPGTRLTVL.

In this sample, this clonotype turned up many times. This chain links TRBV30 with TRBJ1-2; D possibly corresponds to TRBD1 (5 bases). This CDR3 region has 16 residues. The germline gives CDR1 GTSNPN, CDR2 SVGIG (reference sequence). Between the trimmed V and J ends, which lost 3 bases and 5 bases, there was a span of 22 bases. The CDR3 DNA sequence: TGTGCCTGGAGAGGCGCCGGGGGTCAAGGAATGTATGGCTACACCTTC. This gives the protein CAWRGAGGQGMYGYTF.

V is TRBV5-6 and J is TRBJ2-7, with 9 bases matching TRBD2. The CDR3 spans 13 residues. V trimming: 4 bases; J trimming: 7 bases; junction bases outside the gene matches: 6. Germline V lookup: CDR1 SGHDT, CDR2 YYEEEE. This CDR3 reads CASSPAGGREQYF. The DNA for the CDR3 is TGTGCCAGCAGCCCCGCGGGGGGGAGGGAGCAGTACTTC.

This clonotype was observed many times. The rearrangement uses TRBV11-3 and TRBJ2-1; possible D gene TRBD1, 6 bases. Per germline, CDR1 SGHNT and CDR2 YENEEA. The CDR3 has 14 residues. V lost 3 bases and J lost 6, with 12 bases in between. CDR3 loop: CASSFYRDANEQFF. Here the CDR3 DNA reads TGTGCCAGCAGCTTCTACAGGGACGCCAATGAGCAGTTCTTC.

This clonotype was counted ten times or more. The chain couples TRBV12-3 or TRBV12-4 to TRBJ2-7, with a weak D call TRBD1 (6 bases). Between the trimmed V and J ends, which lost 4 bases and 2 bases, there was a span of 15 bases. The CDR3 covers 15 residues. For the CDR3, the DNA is TGTGCCAGCAGTTCCTCCCGGGACACCCCCTACGAGCAGTACTTC. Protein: CASSSSRDTPYEQYF.